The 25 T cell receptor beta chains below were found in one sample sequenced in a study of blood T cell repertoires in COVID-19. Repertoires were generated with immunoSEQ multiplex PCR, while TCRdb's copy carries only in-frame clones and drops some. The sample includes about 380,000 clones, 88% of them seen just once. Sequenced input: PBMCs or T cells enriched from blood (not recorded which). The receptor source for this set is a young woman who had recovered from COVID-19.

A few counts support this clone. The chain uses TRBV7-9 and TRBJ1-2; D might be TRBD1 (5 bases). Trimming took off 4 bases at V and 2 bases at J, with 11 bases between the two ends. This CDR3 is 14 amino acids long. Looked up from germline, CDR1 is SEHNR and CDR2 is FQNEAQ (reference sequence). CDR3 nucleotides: TGTGCCAGCAGCTCCAGTGCAGGGAACTATGGCTACACCTTC. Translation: CASSSSAGNYGYTF.

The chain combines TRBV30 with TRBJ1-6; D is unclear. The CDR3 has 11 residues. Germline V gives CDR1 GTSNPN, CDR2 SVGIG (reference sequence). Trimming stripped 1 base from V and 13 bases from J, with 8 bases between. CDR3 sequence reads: CAWSGGGPLHF. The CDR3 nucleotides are TGTGCCTGGAGTGGAGGTGGTCCCCTCCACTTT. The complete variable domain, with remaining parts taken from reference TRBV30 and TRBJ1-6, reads SQTIHQWPATLVQPVGSPLSLECTVEGTSNPNLYWYRQAAGRGLQLLFYSVGIGQISSEVPQNLSASRPQDRQFILSSKKLLLSDSGFYLCAWSGGGPLHFGNGTRLTVT.

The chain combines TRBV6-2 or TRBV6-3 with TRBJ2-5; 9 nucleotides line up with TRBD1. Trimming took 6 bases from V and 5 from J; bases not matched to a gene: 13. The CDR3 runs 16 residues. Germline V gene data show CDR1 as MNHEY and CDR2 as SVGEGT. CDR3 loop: CASSRKWTGARETQYF. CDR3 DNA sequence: TGTGCCAGCAGCCGAAAATGGACAGGGGCGCGGGAGACCCAGTACTTC.

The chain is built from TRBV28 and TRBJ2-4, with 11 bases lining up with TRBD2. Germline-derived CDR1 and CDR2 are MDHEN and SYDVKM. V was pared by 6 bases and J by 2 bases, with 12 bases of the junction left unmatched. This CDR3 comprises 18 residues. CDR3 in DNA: TGTGCCAGCAGCGCCGGGACTAGCGGCTTCGGATCCAAAAACATTCAGTACTTC. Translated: CASSAGTSGFGSKNIQYF.

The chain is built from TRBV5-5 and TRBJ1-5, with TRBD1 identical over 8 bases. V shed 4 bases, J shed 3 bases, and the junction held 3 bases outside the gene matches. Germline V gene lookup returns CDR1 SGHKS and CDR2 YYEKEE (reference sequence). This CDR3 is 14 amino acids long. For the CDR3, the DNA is TGTGCCAGCAGCGTGGGACAGGACAATCAGCCCCAGCATTTT. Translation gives CASSVGQDNQPQHF.

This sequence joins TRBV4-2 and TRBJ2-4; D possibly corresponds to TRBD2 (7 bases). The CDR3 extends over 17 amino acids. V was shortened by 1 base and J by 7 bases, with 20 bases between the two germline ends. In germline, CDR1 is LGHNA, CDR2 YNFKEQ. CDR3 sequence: CASSQGAGEGRNNIQYF. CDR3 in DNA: TGTGCCAGCAGCCAAGGGGCAGGGGAGGGTAGGAATAACATTCAGTACTTC.

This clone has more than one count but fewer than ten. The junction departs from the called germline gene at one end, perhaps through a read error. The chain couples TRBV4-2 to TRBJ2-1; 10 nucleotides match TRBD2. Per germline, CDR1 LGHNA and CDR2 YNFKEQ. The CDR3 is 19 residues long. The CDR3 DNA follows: TGTGCCAGCAGCGAAGAGCCTCTAGCGGGGGCCCTCTCCTACAATGAGCAGTTCTTC. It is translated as CASSEEPLAGALSYNEQFF.

The CDR3 sequence is CASSGQGEKLFF. The CDR3 DNA reads TGTGCCAGCAGCGGACAGGGAGAAAAACTGTTTTTT. The chain employs TRBV5-5 and TRBJ1-4; 8 bases line up with TRBD1. This CDR3 has 12 amino acids. CDR1 is SGHKS, CDR2 YYEKEE, per germline (reference sequence). After removal of 4 bases from V and 8 bases from J, the junction contained 1 base not matched to a gene.

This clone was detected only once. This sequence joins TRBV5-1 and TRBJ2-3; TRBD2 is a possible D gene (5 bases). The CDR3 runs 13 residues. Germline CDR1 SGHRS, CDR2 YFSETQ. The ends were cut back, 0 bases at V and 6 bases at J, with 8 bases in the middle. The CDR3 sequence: CASSLAGVDTQYF. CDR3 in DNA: TGCGCCAGCAGCTTGGCCGGGGTTGATACGCAGTATTTT. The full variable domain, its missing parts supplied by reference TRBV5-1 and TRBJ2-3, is KAGVTQTPRYLIKTRGQQVTLSCSPISGHRSVSWYQQTPGQGLQFLFEYFSETQRNKGNFPGRFSGRQFSNSRSEMNVSTLELGDSALYLCASSLAGVDTQYFGPGTRLTVL.

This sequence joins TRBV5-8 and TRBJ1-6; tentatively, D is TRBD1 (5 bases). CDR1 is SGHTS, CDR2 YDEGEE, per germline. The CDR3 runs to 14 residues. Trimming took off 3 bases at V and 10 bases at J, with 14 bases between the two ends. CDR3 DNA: TGTGCCAGCAGCTCCGGGGGGTTTGAGTCACCCCTCCACTTT. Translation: CASSSGGFESPLHF.

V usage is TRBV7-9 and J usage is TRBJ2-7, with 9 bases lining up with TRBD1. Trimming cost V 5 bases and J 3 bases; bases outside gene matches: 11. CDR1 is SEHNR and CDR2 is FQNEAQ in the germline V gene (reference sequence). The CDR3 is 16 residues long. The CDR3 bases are TGTGCCAGCAGCGCCCAGCCGGGACAGGGACGCTACGAGCAGTACTTC. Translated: CASSAQPGQGRYEQYF.

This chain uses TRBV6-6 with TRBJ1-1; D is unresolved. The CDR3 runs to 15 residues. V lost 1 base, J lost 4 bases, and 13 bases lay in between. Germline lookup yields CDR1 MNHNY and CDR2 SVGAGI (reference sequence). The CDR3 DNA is TGTGCCAGCAGTTACTTGGGTCTAGGATCCACTGAAGCTTTCTTT. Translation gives CASSYLGLGSTEAFF.

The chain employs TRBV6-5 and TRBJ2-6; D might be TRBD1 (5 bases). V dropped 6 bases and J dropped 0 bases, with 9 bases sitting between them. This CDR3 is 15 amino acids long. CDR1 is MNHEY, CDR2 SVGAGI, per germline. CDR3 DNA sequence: TGTGCCAGCAGATCCGACAGCTCTGGGGCCAACGTCCTGACTTTC. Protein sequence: CASRSDSSGANVLTF.

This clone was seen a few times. The CDR3: CASSLREEKLFF. DNA for the CDR3: TGTGCCAGCAGTTTAAGGGAGGAAAAACTGTTTTTT. The rearrangement joins TRBV12-3 or TRBV12-4 to TRBJ1-4, with D uncertain. Trimming left V 2 bases short and J 8 bases short, with 6 bases between. The CDR3 totals 12 residues.

The CDR3, as DNA: TGTGCCACCCAGACTAGCACAGATACGCAGTATTTT. Protein sequence: CATQTSTDTQYF. V usage is TRBV28 and J usage is TRBJ2-3, with D unclear. The germline V and J ends were trimmed by 10 bases and 0 bases, with 8 bases remaining between them. The CDR3 is made up of 12 amino acids. Per the germline V gene, CDR1 is MDHEN and CDR2 is SYDVKM.

The CDR3 bases are TGTGCCAGCAGTTACTTGGCTAGCGGGGGGGCCGGGGAGCTGTTTTTT. Its protein is CASSYLASGGAGELFF. The chain links TRBV6-5 to TRBJ2-2, with 12 bases aligning to TRBD2. The CDR3 totals 16 residues. V trimming: 1 base; J trimming: 6 bases; junction bases outside the gene matches: 3. Germline CDR1 MNHEY, CDR2 SVGAGI.

The CDR3 DNA sequence: TGTGCCAGCAGTGAAGGGGACAACTACAATGAGCAGTTCTTC. Protein product: CASSEGDNYNEQFF. The genes are TRBV6-1 and TRBJ2-1, with D possibly TRBD1 on 6 matching bases. CDR1 is MNHNS, CDR2 SASEGT, per germline. This CDR3 is built from 14 residues. The V end was cut by 1 base, the J end by 3 bases, with 7 bases between.

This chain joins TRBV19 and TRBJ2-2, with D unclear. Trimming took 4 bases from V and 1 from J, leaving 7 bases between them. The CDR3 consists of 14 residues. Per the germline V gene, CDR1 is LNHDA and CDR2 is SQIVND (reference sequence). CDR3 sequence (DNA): TGTGCCAGTAGTAGGGCAGGGAACACCGGGGAGCTGTTTTTT. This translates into CASSRAGNTGELFF. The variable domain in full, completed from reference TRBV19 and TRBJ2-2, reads DGGITQSPKYLFRKEGQNVTLSCEQNLNHDAMYWYRQDPGQGLRLIYYSQIVNDFQKGDIAEGYSVSREKKESFPLTVTSAQKNPTAFYLCASSRAGNTGELFFGEGSRLTVL.

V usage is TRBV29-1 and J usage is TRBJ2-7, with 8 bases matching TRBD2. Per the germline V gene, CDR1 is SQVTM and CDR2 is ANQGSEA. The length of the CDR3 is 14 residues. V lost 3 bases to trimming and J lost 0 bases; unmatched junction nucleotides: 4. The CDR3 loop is CSVEILADSYEQYF. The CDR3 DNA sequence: TGCAGCGTTGAGATACTAGCGGACTCCTACGAGCAGTACTTC.

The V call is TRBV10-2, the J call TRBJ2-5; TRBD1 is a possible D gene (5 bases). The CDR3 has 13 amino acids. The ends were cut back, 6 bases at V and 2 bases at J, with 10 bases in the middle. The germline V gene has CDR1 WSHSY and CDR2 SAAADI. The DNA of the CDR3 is TGCGCCAGCAGGGCAGGGTGGCAAGAGACCCAGTACTTC. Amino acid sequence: CASRAGWQETQYF.

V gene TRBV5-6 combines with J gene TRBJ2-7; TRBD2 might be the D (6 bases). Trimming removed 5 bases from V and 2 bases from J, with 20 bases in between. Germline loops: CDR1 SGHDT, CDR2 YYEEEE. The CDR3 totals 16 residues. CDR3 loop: CASSGEVGSRTYEQYF. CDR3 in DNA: TGTGCCAGCAGTGGGGAGGTCGGCAGTCGGACCTACGAGCAGTACTTC.

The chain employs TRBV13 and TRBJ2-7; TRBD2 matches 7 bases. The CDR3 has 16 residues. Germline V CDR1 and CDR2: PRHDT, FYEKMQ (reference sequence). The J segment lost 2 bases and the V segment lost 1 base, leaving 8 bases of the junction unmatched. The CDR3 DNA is TGTGCCAGCAGCTTAGCCAGCGGGGCCTCAACCTACGAGCAGTACTTC. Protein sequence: CASSLASGASTYEQYF.

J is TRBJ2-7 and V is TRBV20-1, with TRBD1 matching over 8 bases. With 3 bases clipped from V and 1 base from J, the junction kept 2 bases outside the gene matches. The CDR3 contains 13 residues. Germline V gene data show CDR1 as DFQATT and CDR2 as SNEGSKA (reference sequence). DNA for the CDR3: TGCAGTGCTAGTAACAGGGGGTCCTACGAGCAGTACTTC. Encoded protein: CSASNRGSYEQYF.

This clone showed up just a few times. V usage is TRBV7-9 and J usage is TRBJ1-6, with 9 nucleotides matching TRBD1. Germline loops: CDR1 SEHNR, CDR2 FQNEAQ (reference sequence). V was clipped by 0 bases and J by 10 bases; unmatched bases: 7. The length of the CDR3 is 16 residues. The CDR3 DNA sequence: TGTGCCAGCAGCTTAGCGGACAGGGGAATTAGGTCACCCCTCCACTTT. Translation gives CASSLADRGIRSPLHF.

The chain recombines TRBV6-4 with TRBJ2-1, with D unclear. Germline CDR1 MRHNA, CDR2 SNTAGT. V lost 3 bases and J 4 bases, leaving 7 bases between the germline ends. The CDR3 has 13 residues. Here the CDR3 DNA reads TGTGCCAGCAGTGAGGTAGTATACAATGAGCAGTTCTTC. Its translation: CASSEVVYNEQFF.